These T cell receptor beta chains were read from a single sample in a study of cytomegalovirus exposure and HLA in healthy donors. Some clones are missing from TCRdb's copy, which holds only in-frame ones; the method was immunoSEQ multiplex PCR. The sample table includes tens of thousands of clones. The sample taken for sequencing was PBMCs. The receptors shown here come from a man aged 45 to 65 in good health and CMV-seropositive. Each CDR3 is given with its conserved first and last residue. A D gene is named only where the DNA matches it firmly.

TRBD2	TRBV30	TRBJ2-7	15	TGTGCCTGGAGCTCTAGCGGGTGGACAACCTACGAGCAGTACTTC	CAWSSSGWTTYEQYF
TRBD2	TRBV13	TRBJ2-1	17	TGTGCCAGCAGCCTCAAGCTAGCGGGAGACCCCTACAATGAGCAGTTCTTC	CASSLKLAGDPYNEQFF
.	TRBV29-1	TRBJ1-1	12	TGCAGCGTTCGGCGGGTGAACACTGAAGCTTTCTTT	CSVRRVNTEAFF
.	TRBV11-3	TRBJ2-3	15	TGTGCCAGCAGCTTAGGAGGGGGAATCACAGATACGCAGTATTTT	CASSLGGGITDTQYF
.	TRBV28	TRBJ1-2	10	TGTGCCAGCGGGGCCTATGGCTACACCTTC	CASGAYGYTF
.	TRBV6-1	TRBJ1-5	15	TGTGCCAGCAGTGAGGGCAGACAGCACAATCAGCCCCAGCATTTT	CASSEGRQHNQPQHF
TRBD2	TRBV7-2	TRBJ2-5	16	TGTGCCAGCAGCTTAGCGCTAGGACTAGTGGGAGAGACCCAGTACTTC	CASSLALGLVGETQYF
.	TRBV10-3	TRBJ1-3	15	TGTGCCATCAGTGACAGGGGACCCTCTGGAAACACCATATATTTT	CAISDRGPSGNTIYF
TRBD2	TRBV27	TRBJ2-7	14	TGTGCCAGCAGTGCCTCGGGACTACGAGGGGAGCAGTACTTC	CASSASGLRGEQYF
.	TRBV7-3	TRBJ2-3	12	TGTGCCAGCAGCCCCAACACAGATACGCAGTATTTT	CASSPNTDTQYF
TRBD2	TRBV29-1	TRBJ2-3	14	TGCAGCGCTGGGACTAGCGGGTCGGCAGATACGCAGTATTTT	CSAGTSGSADTQYF
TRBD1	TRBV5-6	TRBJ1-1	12	TGTGCCAGCACCTACAGGGGGAAATCGGCTTTCTTT	CASTYRGKSAFF
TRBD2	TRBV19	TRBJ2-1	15	TGTGCCAGTAGTTTGATGCTAGCGGGAGTGTATGAGCAGTTCTTC	CASSLMLAGVYEQFF
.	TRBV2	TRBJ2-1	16	TGTGCCAGCAGTGGAGGTAGCGCTAGCTCCTACAATGAGCAGTTCTTC	CASSGGSASSYNEQFF
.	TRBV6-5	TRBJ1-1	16	TGTGCCAGCAGTTACTCGAAAACGGGGGTGAACACTGAAGCTTTCTTT	CASSYSKTGVNTEAFF
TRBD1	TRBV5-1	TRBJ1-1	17	TGCGCCAGCAGCTTGAGAGGGGGCGCTTGGCAGAACACTGAAGCTTTCTTT	CASSLRGGAWQNTEAFF
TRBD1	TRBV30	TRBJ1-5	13	TGTGCCTTAGACACAGGGGGCAATCAGCCCCAGCATTTT	CALDTGGNQPQHF
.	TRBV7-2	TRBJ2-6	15	TGTGCCAGCAGCTTAGGGGCCTCTGGGGCCAACGTCCTGACTTTC	CASSLGASGANVLTF
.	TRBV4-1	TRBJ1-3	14	TGCGCCAGCAGCCCAGGGAACAATCGAAACACCATATATTTT	CASSPGNNRNTIYF
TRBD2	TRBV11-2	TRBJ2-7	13	TGTGCCAGCAGCTTAGGGGGGGGGTACGAGCAGTACTTC	CASSLGGGYEQYF
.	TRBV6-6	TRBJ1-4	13	TGTGCCAGCCAACCCAATCGGGATGAAAAACTGTTTTTT	CASQPNRDEKLFF
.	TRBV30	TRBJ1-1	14	TGTGCCTGGAGTGTACTACCGACGAACACTGAAGCTTTCTTT	CAWSVLPTNTEAFF
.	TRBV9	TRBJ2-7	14	TGTGCCAGCAGCGTAGCTGGGCCTCCCTACGAGCAGTACTTC	CASSVAGPPYEQYF
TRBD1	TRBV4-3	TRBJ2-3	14	TGCGCCAGCAGCCTTCGGACAGGGGCAGATACGCAGTATTTT	CASSLRTGADTQYF
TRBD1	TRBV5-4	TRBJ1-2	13	TGTGCCAGCAGCCCGGACAGGGACTATGGCTACACCTTC	CASSPDRDYGYTF
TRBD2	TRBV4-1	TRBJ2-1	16	TGCGCCAGCAGCCAGCCGACTAGCGGCTCCTACAATGAGCAGTTCTTC	CASSQPTSGSYNEQFF
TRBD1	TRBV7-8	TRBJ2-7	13	TGTGCCAGCAGCTTCGGACAGGGGAACGAGCAGTACTTC	CASSFGQGNEQYF
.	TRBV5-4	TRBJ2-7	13	TGTGCCAGCAGCTTGGACCCAGACGGGGAGCAGTACTTC	CASSLDPDGEQYF
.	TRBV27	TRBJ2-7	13	TGTGCCAGCAGTTGGCGGGGCTCCTACGAGCAGTACTTC	CASSWRGSYEQYF
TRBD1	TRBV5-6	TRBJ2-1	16	TGTGCCAGCAGGTTGCTAACCGGGACAGGGACGAATGAGCAGTTCTTC	CASRLLTGTGTNEQFF
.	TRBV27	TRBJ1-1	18	TGTGCCAGCACCTCCGGATGGGGCAGGACATCCCGGGACACTGAAGCTTTCTTT	CASTSGWGRTSRDTEAFF
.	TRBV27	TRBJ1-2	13	TGTGCCAGCAGTTTATTGCAGGGACAAGGCTACACCTTC	CASSLLQGQGYTF
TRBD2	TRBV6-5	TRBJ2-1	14	TGTGCCAGCAGAACTAGCGCCTATACAATCCAGCAGTTCTTC	CASRTSAYTIQQFF
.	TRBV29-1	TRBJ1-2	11	TGCAGCGTTAGGGGATATGGAGGCTACACCTTC	CSVRGYGGYTF
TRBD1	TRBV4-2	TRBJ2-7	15	TGTGCCAGCAGCCAAGTGGGGACAGGCCGGGACGAGCAGTACTTC	CASSQVGTGRDEQYF
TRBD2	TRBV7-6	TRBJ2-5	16	TGTGCCAGCAGCGCCACTAGCGGGCAGAGCCAAGAGACCCAGTACTTC	CASSATSGQSQETQYF
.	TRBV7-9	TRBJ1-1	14	TGTGCCAGCAGCTTCCGGACAGCAAACACTGAAGCTTTCTTT	CASSFRTANTEAFF
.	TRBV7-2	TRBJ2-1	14	TGTGCCAGCACCCCGGACTTCTCCTACAATGAGCAGTTCTTC	CASTPDFSYNEQFF
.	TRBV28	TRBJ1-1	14	TGTGCCAGCACTCCCGGCTGGGGCTGGGGTGAAGCTTTCTTT	CASTPGWGWGEAFF
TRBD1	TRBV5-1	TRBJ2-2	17	TGCGCCAGCAGCTTGGAACAGGGGGGACTTTACACCGGGGAGCTGTTTTTT	CASSLEQGGLYTGELFF
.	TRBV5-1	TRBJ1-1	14	TGCGCCAGCAGCTTAACCAACCGCATAGTTGAAGCTTTCTTT	CASSLTNRIVEAFF
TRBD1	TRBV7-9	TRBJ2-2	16	TGTGCCAGCATCCGAGGGGGGACAGGGGCCACCGGGGAGCTGTTTTTT	CASIRGGTGATGELFF
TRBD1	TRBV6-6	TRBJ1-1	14	TGTGCCAGCCGTAGGACAGGGGTCAGCACTGAAGCTTTCTTT	CASRRTGVSTEAFF
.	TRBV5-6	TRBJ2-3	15	TGTGCCAGCAGCTTGAGGGGAGGACGAACAGATACGCAGTATTTT	CASSLRGGRTDTQYF
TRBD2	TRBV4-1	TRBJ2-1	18	TGCGCCAGCAGCCACATAATTAGCGGGAGGGATAGGGACAATGAGCAGTTCTTC	CASSHIISGRDRDNEQFF
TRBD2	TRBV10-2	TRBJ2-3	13	TGCGCCAGCGGTCCGGGGGGGGCAGATACGCAGTATTTT	CASGPGGADTQYF
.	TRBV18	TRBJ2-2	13	TGTGCCAGCTCACCCCGAGGGCCCGGGGAGCTGTTTTTT	CASSPRGPGELFF
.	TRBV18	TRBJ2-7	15	TGTGCCAGCTCACCCCGATTAGACAGATACTACGAGCAGTACTTC	CASSPRLDRYYEQYF
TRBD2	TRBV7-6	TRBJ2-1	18	TGTGCCAGCAGCCTTGGGGGACTAGCGGCTATGTCCTACAATGAGCAGTTCTTC	CASSLGGLAAMSYNEQFF
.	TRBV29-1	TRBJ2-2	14	TGCAGCGTTTCCAGGGGGGCGAACACCGGGGAGCTGTTTTTT	CSVSRGANTGELFF
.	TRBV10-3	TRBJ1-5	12	TGTGCCATCAGTCAGGGGCAGGGGCCCCAGCATTTT	CAISQGQGPQHF
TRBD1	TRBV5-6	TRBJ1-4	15	TGTGCCAGCAGCTTGGATGAGGGGGCGGCTGAAAAACTGTTTTTT	CASSLDEGAAEKLFF
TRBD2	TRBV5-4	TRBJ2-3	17	TGTGCCAGCAGCCGCCGGGGGCTAGCGGGTAGCACAGATACGCAGTATTTT	CASSRRGLAGSTDTQYF
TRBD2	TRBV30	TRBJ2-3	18	TGTGCCTGGAGTGTAAGACTAGCGGGAGGGCCAGTTAGGGATACGCAGTATTTT	CAWSVRLAGGPVRDTQYF
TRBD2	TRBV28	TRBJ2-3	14	TGTGCCAGCAGTTTAATAGCGGGAGCAGATACGCAGTATTTT	CASSLIAGADTQYF